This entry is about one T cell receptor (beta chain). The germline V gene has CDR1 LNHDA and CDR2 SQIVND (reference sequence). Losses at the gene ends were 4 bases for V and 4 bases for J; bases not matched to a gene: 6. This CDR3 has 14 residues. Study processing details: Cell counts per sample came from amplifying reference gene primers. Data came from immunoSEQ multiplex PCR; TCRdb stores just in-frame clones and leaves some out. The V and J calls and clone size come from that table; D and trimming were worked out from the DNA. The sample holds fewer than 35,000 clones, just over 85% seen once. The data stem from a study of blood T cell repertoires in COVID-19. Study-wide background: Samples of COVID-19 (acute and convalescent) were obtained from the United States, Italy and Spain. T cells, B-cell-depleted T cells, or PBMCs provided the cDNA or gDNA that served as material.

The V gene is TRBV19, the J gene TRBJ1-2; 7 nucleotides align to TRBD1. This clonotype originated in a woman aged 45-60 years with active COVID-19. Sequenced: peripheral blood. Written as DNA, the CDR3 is TGTGCCAGTAGTAACAACAGGGGTTCCTATGGCTACACCTTC. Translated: CASSNNRGSYGYTF.